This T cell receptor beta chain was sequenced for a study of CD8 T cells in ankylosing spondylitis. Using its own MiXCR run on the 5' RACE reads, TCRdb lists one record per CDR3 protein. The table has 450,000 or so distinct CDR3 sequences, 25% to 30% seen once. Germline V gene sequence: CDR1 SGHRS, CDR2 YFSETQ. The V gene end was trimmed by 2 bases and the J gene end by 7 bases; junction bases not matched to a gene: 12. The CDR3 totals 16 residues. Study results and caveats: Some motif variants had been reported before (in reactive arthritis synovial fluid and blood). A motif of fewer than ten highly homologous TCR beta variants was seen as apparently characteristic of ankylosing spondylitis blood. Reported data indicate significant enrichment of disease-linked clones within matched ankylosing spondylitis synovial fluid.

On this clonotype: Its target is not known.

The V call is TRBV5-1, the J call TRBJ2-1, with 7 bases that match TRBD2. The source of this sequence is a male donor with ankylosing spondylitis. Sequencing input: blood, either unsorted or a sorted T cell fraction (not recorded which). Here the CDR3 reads CASSFATSLPGNEQFF. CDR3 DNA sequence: TGCGCCAGCAGCTTCGCGACTAGCCTTCCAGGAAATGAGCAGTTCTTC.